These T cell receptor beta chains were read from a single sample in a study of human T cells and chemical hapten exposure. One entry per CDR3 protein, called by TCRdb with MiXCR from the RACE reads. The data contain about 84,000 distinct CDR3 sequences, 10% to 14% of them seen just once; the ten biggest clones take up roughly 3.7%. This specimen consisted of whole blood, obtained in connection with sensitization to the hapten diphenylcyclopropenone (DPC). The receptors stem from a woman in her fifties or sixties with alopecia areata. Some clones in this sample may be carry-over from other donors' samples. Each CDR3 is given with its conserved first and last residue. The order of the fields is D gene, clone size, J gene, V gene, CDR3 protein, CDR3 DNA. The D gene is left open where the match is weak. Size tells how often a clone was seen (once, few, many) or the class of an expanded clone, and some rows leave it out.

>TRBD2|few|TRBJ2-2|TRBV12-3/TRBV12-4
CASSPEREHTGELFF
TGTGCCAGCAGCCCCGAGCGGGAGCATACCGGGGAGCTGTTTTTT
>NA|few|TRBJ2-7|TRBV5-1
CASSPGPPPEQYF
TGCGCCAGCAGCCCCGGGCCGCCCCCCGAGCAGTACTTC
>NA|NA|TRBJ2-2|TRBV5-5
CASSLGRVSLNTGELFF
TGTGCCAGCAGCTTGGGCCGGGTCTCCCTGAACACCGGGGAGCTGTTTTTT
>NA|many|TRBJ2-7|TRBV6-2/TRBV6-3
CASGLFSYEQYF
TGTGCCAGCGGACTGTTCTCCTACGAGCAGTACTTC
>NA|few|TRBJ2-4|TRBV7-2
CASSFQGQNYIQYF
TGTGCCAGCAGCTTTCAGGGCCAGAACTACATTCAGTACTTC
>TRBD1|few|TRBJ2-5|TRBV29-1
CSVVVGTGLETQYF
TGCAGCGTTGTTGTGGGGACAGGGTTAGAGACCCAGTACTTC
>NA|NA|TRBJ2-1|TRBV29-1
CSVGTLWGNEQFF
TGCAGCGTGGGGACCCTATGGGGGAATGAGCAGTTCTTC
>TRBD1|few|TRBJ2-3|TRBV24-1
CATSDLVPGQGKFKDTQYF
TGTGCCACCAGTGATCTTGTCCCGGGACAGGGAAAGTTCAAGGATACGCAGTATTTT
>NA|few|TRBJ1-5|TRBV12-3/TRBV12-4
CASSGQSNQPQHF
TGTGCCAGCAGCGGACAAAGCAATCAGCCCCAGCATTTT
>NA|few|TRBJ2-7|TRBV3-1
CASSQDLAELEQYF
TGTGCCAGCAGCCAAGATTTAGCGGAGCTTGAGCAGTACTTC
>TRBD1|many|TRBJ2-3|TRBV7-2
CASSLGLTGGENTQYF
TGTGCCAGCAGCTTAGGCCTGACAGGGGGCGAAAATACGCAGTATTTT
>TRBD1|few|TRBJ2-3|TRBV28
CAGSLQGAGGDTQYF
TGTGCCGGCAGTTTACAGGGGGCCGGGGGAGATACGCAGTATTTT
>NA|many|TRBJ1-4|TRBV29-1
CSAGRESEKLFF
TGCAGCGCCGGACGGGAGAGCGAAAAACTGTTTTTT
>NA|NA|TRBJ2-1|TRBV28
CASSTGTPNEQFF
TGTGCCAGCAGCACCGGGACCCCCAATGAGCAGTTCTTC
>NA|few|TRBJ2-1|TRBV3-1
CASSHRAAVIYNEQFF
TGTGCCAGCAGCCATAGGGCAGCGGTTATCTACAATGAGCAGTTCTTC
>NA|NA|TRBJ1-1|TRBV7-3
CASSSTAGSTEAFF
TGTGCCAGCAGCTCAACCGCAGGTAGCACTGAAGCTTTCTTT
>TRBD2|few|TRBJ2-1|TRBV7-8
CASSRRLAKEQFF
TGTGCCAGCAGCCGACGACTAGCTAAGGAGCAGTTCTTC
>NA|many|TRBJ2-3|TRBV27
CASSPIVTVSTDTQYF
TGTGCCAGCAGCCCTATAGTGACAGTTAGCACAGATACGCAGTATTTT
>TRBD1|NA|TRBJ2-7|TRBV20-1
CSARGDRVSYEQYF
TGCAGTGCTAGAGGGGACAGGGTCTCCTACGAGCAGTACTTC
>NA|many|TRBJ1-4|TRBV7-9
CASSLDLLGNEKLFF
TGTGCCAGCAGCTTAGACCTTCTCGGAAATGAAAAACTGTTTTTT
>NA|few|TRBJ2-7|TRBV12-3/TRBV12-4
CASSIRQAYEQYF
TGTGCCAGCAGTATTAGACAAGCCTACGAGCAGTACTTC
>NA|NA|TRBJ2-5|TRBV6-5
CASSYQGRETQYF
TGTGCCAGCAGTTACCAGGGAAGGGAGACCCAGTACTTC
>NA|many|TRBJ1-3|TRBV28
CASSLRGSGNTIYF
TGTGCCAGCAGCCTCAGGGGATCCGGAAACACCATATATTTT
>NA|few|TRBJ2-5|TRBV29-1
CSGRVGETQYF
TGCAGCGGCAGGGTGGGAGAGACCCAGTACTTC
>TRBD1|many|TRBJ1-4|TRBV7-8
CASSQDREGEKLFF
TGTGCCAGCAGCCAGGACAGGGAGGGTGAAAAACTGTTTTTT
>TRBD1|NA|TRBJ2-1|TRBV19
CASSGPRQGTDEQFF
TGTGCCAGTAGTGGCCCTCGACAGGGTACAGATGAGCAGTTCTTC
>NA|few|TRBJ2-7|TRBV12-3/TRBV12-4
CASSFGPPGGYEQYF
TGTGCCAGCAGTTTTGGACCCCCAGGAGGGTACGAGCAGTACTTC
>NA|few|TRBJ2-1|TRBV29-1
CSVDPEAGNNEQFF
TGCAGCGTTGATCCGGAGGCGGGAAACAATGAGCAGTTCTTC
>TRBD1|NA|TRBJ2-2|TRBV9
CASSVFGQGMNTGELFF
TGTGCCAGCAGCGTATTCGGACAGGGGATGAACACCGGGGAGCTGTTTTTT
>NA|NA|TRBJ1-3|TRBV7-2
CASSLEGVSSGNTIYF
TGTGCCAGCAGCTTAGAAGGGGTCAGCTCTGGAAACACCATATATTTT
>NA|many|TRBJ2-7|TRBV7-2
CASSLVATAYEQYF
TGTGCCAGCAGCTTAGTTGCGACTGCCTACGAGCAGTACTTC
>NA|NA|TRBJ1-5|TRBV19
CASSLEVAKGNQPQHF
TGTGCCAGTAGTCTCGAAGTGGCCAAGGGCAATCAGCCCCAGCATTTT
>TRBD1|NA|TRBJ2-5|TRBV28
CASRSGTAKETQYF
TGTGCCAGCAGGTCCGGGACAGCGAAAGAGACCCAGTACTTC
>TRBD1|few|TRBJ2-7|TRBV20-1
CSASYGTGKHEQYF
TGCAGTGCTAGTTATGGGACAGGGAAACACGAGCAGTACTTC
>TRBD1|few|TRBJ2-2|TRBV12-3/TRBV12-4
CASSGQGARTGELFF
TGTGCCAGCAGTGGACAGGGGGCGAGGACCGGGGAGCTGTTTTTT
>NA|many|TRBJ2-3|TRBV6-2/TRBV6-3
CASSYGDTQYF
TGTGCCAGCAGTTACGGCGATACGCAGTATTTT
>TRBD2|NA|TRBJ2-1|TRBV6-1
CASSGLAGGPGEQFF
TGTGCCAGCAGTGGACTAGCGGGAGGGCCGGGTGAGCAGTTCTTC